A single sample gave rise to the 22 T cell receptor beta chains below, sequenced in a study of blood T cell repertoires in COVID-19. Data came from immunoSEQ multiplex PCR; TCRdb stores just in-frame clones and leaves some out. Of tens of thousands of clones in the sample, approximately 90% were seen once. The material sequenced was peripheral blood. The receptors originated from a man in his 70s with active or convalescent COVID-19.

CDR3 amino acids: CASSLLYVGEQFF. CDR3 coding DNA: TGTGCCAGCAGCTTATTATATGTCGGTGAGCAGTTCTTC. The chain is built from TRBV7-3 and TRBJ2-1; unclear D gene. V was pared by 2 bases and J by 9 bases, with 11 bases between. The CDR3 contains 13 residues. Germline lookup yields CDR1 SGHTA and CDR2 FQGTGA.

The gene calls are TRBV3-1 (or the pseudogene TRBV3-2) and TRBJ2-7; 8 bases align to TRBD2. The V segment lost 1 base and the J segment 0 bases; nucleotides outside the gene matches: 2. This CDR3 is 15 amino acids long. The germline V gene encodes CDR1 LGHDT and CDR2 YNNKEL (reference sequence). The CDR3 sequence is CASSQVSGTSYEQYF. For the CDR3, the DNA is TGTGCCAGCAGCCAAGTTAGCGGGACCTCCTACGAGCAGTACTTC.

This chain joins TRBV6-1 and TRBJ2-7; the D is unclear. Germline CDR1 and CDR2: MNHNS and SASEGT. The CDR3 loop spans 15 amino acids. V shed 3 bases and J shed 3 bases, with 15 bases lying between them. The CDR3 here is CASSDRTKNLYEQYF. The DNA for the CDR3 is TGTGCCAGCAGTGACAGAACTAAGAATCTCTACGAGCAGTACTTC.

This clone appeared once. The chain carries TRBV30 and TRBJ1-2; tentative D call: TRBD1 (6 bases). V was trimmed by 0 bases and J by 3 bases, leaving 20 bases between them. CDR1 GTSNPN and CDR2 SVGIG come from the germline V gene (reference sequence). This CDR3 spans 17 amino acids. CDR3 DNA: TGTGCCTGGAGTGTACTCGGTTCGGACAGAAGCTACTATGGCTACACCTTC. It specifies CAWSVLGSDRSYYGYTF.

The J gene is TRBJ2-2, the V gene TRBV28; TRBD2 matches at 7 bases. J lost 1 base, V lost 3 bases, and 23 bases had no gene match. The CDR3 is made up of 22 amino acids. Germline values: CDR1 MDHEN, CDR2 SYDVKM. CDR3 in DNA: TGTGCCAGCAGTTTCGCCTCTCCGGGTCTAGCGGCCACTGGTGGGAACACCGGGGAGCTGTTTTTT. As protein: CASSFASPGLAATGGNTGELFF. Filled out from reference TRBV28 and TRBJ2-2, the complete variable domain reads DVKVTQSSRYLVKRTGEKVFLECVQDMDHENMFWYRQDPGLGLRLIYFSYDVKMKEKGDIPEGYSVSREKKERFSLILESASTNQTSMYLCASSFASPGLAATGGNTGELFFGEGSRLTVL.

The chain is built from TRBV28 and TRBJ2-7; D ambiguous. CDR1 MDHEN and CDR2 SYDVKM come from the germline V gene. V lost 2 bases to trimming and J lost 6 bases, with 17 bases between them. The CDR3 sequence is 15 residues long. In DNA, the CDR3 is TGTGCCAGCAGTTTAAGCTGGCAGGTTGTGAGCGAGCAGTACTTC. Translated, it gives CASSLSWQVVSEQYF. Supplemented by reference TRBV28 and TRBJ2-7, the full variable domain reads DVKVTQSSRYLVKRTGEKVFLECVQDMDHENMFWYRQDPGLGLRLIYFSYDVKMKEKGDIPEGYSVSREKKERFSLILESASTNQTSMYLCASSLSWQVVSEQYFGPGTRLTVT.

In its sample, this clone was seen a few times. V gene TRBV2 combines with J gene TRBJ2-2; 13 bases line up with TRBD2. V lost 5 bases to trimming and J lost 3 bases; unmatched junction nucleotides: 3. The CDR3 consists of 16 residues. The germline V gene has CDR1 SNHLY and CDR2 FYNNEI. The CDR3 region is CASSRLAGGDTGELFF. CDR3 nucleotides: TGTGCCAGCAGTAGACTAGCGGGAGGAGACACCGGGGAGCTGTTTTTT.

CDR3 nucleotides: TGTGCCAGCAACCTGGATTCGGGACTTCAAGAGACCCAGTACTTC. Amino acids: CASNLDSGLQETQYF. The chain carries TRBV3-1 (or the pseudogene TRBV3-2) and TRBJ2-5; possibly TRBD2 for D (6 bases). Per the germline V gene, CDR1 is LGHDT and CDR2 is YNNKEL (reference sequence). The CDR3 consists of 15 residues. Trimming stripped 7 bases from V and 2 bases from J, with 17 bases between.

In this sample, this clone turned up once. The V and J genes are TRBV5-1 and TRBJ1-2; 10 nucleotides match TRBD1. This CDR3 contains 15 residues. V dropped 4 bases and J dropped 3; count of bases not matched to a gene: 6. Germline V gene data show CDR1 as SGHRS and CDR2 as YFSETQ. The CDR3 coding sequence is TGCGCCAGCAGCGGAGGGACAGGGGTTCACTATGGCTACACCTTC. It is translated as CASSGGTGVHYGYTF.

This chain joins TRBV6-2 or TRBV6-3 and TRBJ2-5; tentative D call: TRBD1 (5 bases). V was shortened by 5 bases and J by 6 bases, with 16 bases between the two germline ends. The CDR3 loop spans 14 amino acids. Germline CDR1 is MNHEY and CDR2 is SVGEGT. CDR3: CASSRTLLRKTQYF. Here the CDR3 DNA reads TGTGCCAGCAGTCGGACACTCCTCCGTAAGACCCAGTACTTC.

The table lists this clone with a few counts. The chain links TRBV27 to TRBJ2-2, with D unclear. Germline V CDR1 and CDR2: MNHEY, SMNVEV (reference sequence). V lost 2 bases to trimming and J lost 3 bases, with 10 bases between them. The CDR3 covers 15 residues. CDR3 bases: TGTGCCAGCAGTTTACGTGGTCTAGACACCGGGGAGCTGTTTTTT. Its translation: CASSLRGLDTGELFF.

The gene calls are TRBV7-2 and TRBJ2-1, with 9 bases that match TRBD2. J gave up 8 bases and V 5 bases, and 10 bases lay outside the gene matches. The CDR3 covers 15 residues. Germline V gene sequence: CDR1 SGHTA, CDR2 FQGNSA. As DNA, the CDR3 is TGTGCCAGCAGCCCCCGTGGCGGGAGGGGTGATGAGCAGTTCTTC. This sequence encodes CASSPRGGRGDEQFF.

The chain joins TRBV27 to TRBJ2-1, with 10 bases fitting TRBD2. This CDR3 spans 15 amino acids. Unmatched junction bases numbered 3, after V lost 2 bases and J lost 5 bases. CDR1 and CDR2 (germline): MNHEY, SMNVEV (reference sequence). DNA for the CDR3: TGTGCCAGCAGTTTACAACTAGCGGGACACAATGAGCAGTTCTTC. It translates to CASSLQLAGHNEQFF.

This chain links TRBV28 with TRBJ1-1; the D gene is possibly TRBD1 (6 bases). Trimming pared 6 bases from V and 4 bases from J, leaving 18 bases between. The CDR3 length is 15 residues. Germline loops: CDR1 MDHEN, CDR2 SYDVKM. CDR3 region: CASSPAQGSGTEAFF. The CDR3 nucleotides are TGTGCCAGCAGCCCCGCACAGGGTAGTGGCACTGAAGCTTTCTTT.

The chain joins TRBV7-8 to TRBJ1-2, with D hard to call. The CDR3 is 15 amino acids. Between the trimmed V and J ends, which lost 4 bases and 4 bases, there was a span of 16 bases. Germline V gene sequence: CDR1 SGHVS, CDR2 FQNEAQ. The CDR3 protein is CASSSLDRTSYGYTF. CDR3 nucleotide sequence: TGTGCCAGCAGCTCCCTAGACCGTACCAGCTATGGCTACACCTTC. Variable domain in full (rest from reference TRBV7-8 and TRBJ1-2): GAGVSQSPRYKVAKRGQDVALRCDPISGHVSLFWYQQALGQGPEFLTYFQNEAQLDKSGLPSDRFFAERPEGSVSTLKIQRTQQEDSAVYLCASSSLDRTSYGYTFGSGTRLTVV.

The V and J genes are TRBV27 and TRBJ2-7; possibly TRBD1 for D (7 bases). The V gene lost 6 bases and the J gene lost 3 bases, with 21 bases spanning the gap. Germline CDR1 and CDR2: MNHEY and SMNVEV (reference sequence). The CDR3 spans 16 residues. CDR3 region: CASSVRQGGILYEQYF. In nucleotides, the CDR3 is TGTGCCAGCAGCGTACGACAGGGCGGGATCCTCTACGAGCAGTACTTC.

The chain links TRBV19 to TRBJ2-7; TRBD2 might be the D (6 bases). CDR1 and CDR2 from the germline V gene are LNHDA and SQIVND (reference sequence). V gave up 8 bases and J gave up 3 bases, with 20 bases separating them. There are 15 residues in the CDR3. The CDR3 sequence is CASSEGTGLSYEQYF. The DNA of the CDR3 is TGTGCCAGTTCGGAGGGGACTGGGCTAAGCTACGAGCAGTACTTC.

The chain recombines TRBV5-1 with TRBJ2-2, with 16 nucleotides matching TRBD2. Per the germline V gene, CDR1 is SGHRS and CDR2 is YFSETQ. J lost 6 bases, V lost 3 bases, and 11 bases had no gene match. The CDR3 spans 19 residues. CDR3 protein: CASSSGTSGRAGFAGELFF. Here the CDR3 DNA reads TGCGCCAGCAGCTCAGGGACTAGCGGGAGGGCCGGTTTTGCCGGGGAGCTGTTTTTT.

The gene calls are TRBV19 and TRBJ2-1, with 9 nucleotides matching TRBD2. There are 15 residues in the CDR3. Trimming at V came to 3 bases and at J to 3 bases, leaving 3 bases not matched to a gene. In germline, CDR1 is LNHDA, CDR2 SQIVND (reference sequence). CDR3: CASSIRLAVYNEQFF. CDR3 nucleotide sequence: TGTGCCAGTAGTATTCGACTAGCGGTCTACAATGAGCAGTTCTTC.

CDR3 bases: TGTGCCAGTAGTAAAGCGGGAGGGCGGGGAGAGACCCAGTACTTC. Translated: CASSKAGGRGETQYF. The chain links TRBV19 to TRBJ2-5, with TRBD2 identical over 10 bases. Germline values: CDR1 LNHDA, CDR2 SQIVND (reference sequence). Losses at the gene ends were 4 bases for V and 4 bases for J; bases not matched to a gene: 6. This CDR3 contains 15 residues.

The chain uses TRBV24-1 and TRBJ1-6; D possibly corresponds to TRBD1 (5 bases). Germline V lookup: CDR1 KGHDR, CDR2 SFDVKD. Trimming took 3 bases from V and 4 from J, leaving 6 bases between them. CDR3 length: 14 amino acids. In DNA form, the CDR3 reads TGTGCCACCAGTGATGGGGGGTATAATTCACCCCTCCACTTT. It encodes CATSDGGYNSPLHF.

The chain carries TRBV5-6 and TRBJ1-5; a weak D match, TRBD1 (5 bases). The V and J ends lost 0 bases and 5 bases respectively, with 15 bases between them. The germline V gene has CDR1 SGHDT and CDR2 YYEEEE. CDR3 length: 16 amino acids. The CDR3 loop is CASSLGMGWGDQPQHF. CDR3 nucleotides: TGTGCCAGCAGCTTGGGTATGGGTTGGGGCGATCAGCCCCAGCATTTT.